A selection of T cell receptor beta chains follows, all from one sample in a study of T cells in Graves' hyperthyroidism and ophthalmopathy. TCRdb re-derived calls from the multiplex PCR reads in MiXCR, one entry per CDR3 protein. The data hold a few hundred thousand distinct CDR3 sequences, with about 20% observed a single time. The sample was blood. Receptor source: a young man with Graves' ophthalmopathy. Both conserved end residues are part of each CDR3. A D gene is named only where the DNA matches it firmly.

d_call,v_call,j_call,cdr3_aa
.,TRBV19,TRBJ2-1,CASSIRGSHNEQFF
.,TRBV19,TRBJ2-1,CASSPRSGVEQFF
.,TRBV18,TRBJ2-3,CASSPDPRTNPDTQYF
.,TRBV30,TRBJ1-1,CASRIALTAFF
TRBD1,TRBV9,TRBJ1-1,CASSQLTGSTEAFF
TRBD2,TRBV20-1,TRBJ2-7,CSARGQGTSGDEQYF
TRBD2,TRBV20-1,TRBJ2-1,CSARFSGRASEQFF
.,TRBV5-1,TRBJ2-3,CASSAETFTDTQYF
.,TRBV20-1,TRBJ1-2,CSAMTRTGYGYTF
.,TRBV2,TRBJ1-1,CASLSVEAEAFF
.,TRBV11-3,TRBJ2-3,CASSSLSGDTQYF
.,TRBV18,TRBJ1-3,CASSPDRSGNTIYF
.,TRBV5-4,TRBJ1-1,CASSLERGLMNTEAFF
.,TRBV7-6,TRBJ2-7,CASSLRLGSEQYF
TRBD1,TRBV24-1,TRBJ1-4,CATRVIPGQAAFATNEKLFF
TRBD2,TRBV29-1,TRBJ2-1,CSYKGGLASEQFF
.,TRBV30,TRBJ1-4,CAWSDSDPGKLFF
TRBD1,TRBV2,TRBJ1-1,CASNLQGMNTEAFF
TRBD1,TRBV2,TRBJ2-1,CASSEGDRTYNEQFF
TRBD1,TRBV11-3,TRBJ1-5,CASSLDRGDRDHNQPQHF
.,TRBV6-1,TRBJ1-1,CASSEGGGHTEAFF
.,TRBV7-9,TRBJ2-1,CASSFGGSPGGNEQFF